The text below deals with one T cell receptor (beta chain). This entry is derived from a study of blood T cell repertoires in COVID-19. In the study overall: Samples of COVID-19 (acute and convalescent) were obtained from the United States, Italy and Spain. T cells, B-cell-depleted T cells, or PBMCs provided the cDNA or gDNA that served as material.

Trimming pared 6 bases from V and 8 bases from J, leaving 16 bases between. The germline gives CDR1 MNHEY, CDR2 SVGAGI. The CDR3 totals 13 residues. Study processing details: How many nucleated cells were present was estimated from reference gene primer amplification. The repertoire was sequenced with immunoSEQ multiplex PCR; TCRdb's copy has only in-frame clones and lacks some. V and J calls and clone size are copied from that table; D and trimming were computed from the DNA. The data show 150,000 to 200,000 clones, 70% to 90% seen once. The TCR comes from a man younger than 30 with acute or convalescent COVID-19. Material for sequencing was peripheral blood. This chain links TRBV6-5 with TRBJ1-1, with a possible D match to TRBD1 (5 bases). CDR3 region: CASSPIQAVEAFF. CDR3 DNA sequence: TGTGCCAGCAGCCCGATACAGGCAGTGGAAGCTTTCTTT.